The 14 T cell receptor beta chains below all came from one sample that was sequenced in a study of CD8 T cells in Susac syndrome. The authors reverse transcribed roughly 0.5 to 1 ug RNA with random hexamers. Using its own MiXCR run on the immunoSEQ multiplex PCR reads, TCRdb lists one record per CDR3 protein. Of roughly 150,000 distinct CDR3 sequences detected, about 95% appear once; the ten largest clones hold 0.16%. Sequencing used CD4+ T cells from PBMCs. Every receptor here comes from a human donor with Susac syndrome.

This clonotype is a singleton in its sample. The V gene is TRBV29-1, the J gene TRBJ1-2; D possibly corresponds to TRBD1 (5 bases). The CDR3 has 13 residues. V was trimmed by 1 base and J by 7 bases, leaving 13 bases between them. Germline V gives CDR1 SQVTM, CDR2 ANQGSEA. Here the CDR3 DNA reads TGCAGCGTTGAAGGGGACGGGGTCGGTGGCTACACCTTC. It specifies CSVEGDGVGGYTF. The full variable domain, completed using reference TRBV29-1 and TRBJ1-2, is SAVISQKPSRDICQRGTSLTIQCQVDSQVTMMFWYRQQPGQSLTLIATANQGSEATYESGFVIDKFPISRPNLTFSTLTVSNMSPEDSSIYLCSVEGDGVGGYTFGSGTRLTVV.

This rearrangement joins TRBV29-1 to TRBJ2-7, with 7 nucleotides matching TRBD2. The CDR3 is made up of 11 amino acids. V shed 6 bases, J shed 5 bases, and the junction held 4 bases outside the gene matches. Germline assignment: CDR1 SQVTM and CDR2 ANQGSEA. The CDR3 DNA reads as TGCAGCGTCGCTACTAGCGACGAGCAGTACTTC. Its translation: CSVATSDEQYF.

In regard to this clonotype: A read error may produce the germline difference seen at one junction end. The chain recombines TRBV5-1 with TRBJ1-1, with D unclear. CDR3 size: 14 residues. Germline V gene sequence: CDR1 SGHRS, CDR2 YFSETQ. CDR3 loop: CASSTGLLNTEVFF. The CDR3 DNA reads as TGCGCCAGCAGCACGGGCCTCTTGAACACTGAAGTTTTTTTT.

The gene calls are TRBV3-1 and TRBJ2-1; D is undetermined. Deletions cut 0 bases from V and 8 bases from J, with 2 bases between. The CDR3 is 11 amino acids. Germline CDR1 and CDR2: LGHDT and YNNKEL (reference sequence). The CDR3 DNA reads TGTGCCAGCAGCCAAGAAGATGAGCAGTTCTTC. It encodes CASSQEDEQFF.

This rearrangement joins TRBV29-1 to TRBJ2-2; TRBD1 is a possible D gene (5 bases). Trimming cost V 3 bases and J 2 bases, with 7 bases left between them. This CDR3 has 13 residues. The V gene's germline CDR1 is SQVTM and CDR2 ANQGSEA. The CDR3 is CSVDTGNTGELFF. The CDR3 bases are TGCAGCGTTGACACAGGAAACACCGGGGAGCTGTTTTTT.

The chain has TRBV3-1 and TRBJ1-2; D ambiguous. The CDR3 is 14 residues long. Germline V gene data show CDR1 as LGHDT and CDR2 as YNNKEL (reference sequence). The V end was cut by 3 bases, the J end by 5 bases, with 13 bases between. In DNA form, the CDR3 reads TGTGCCAGCAGCCATGGTACCACCCCATATGGCTACACCTTC. This codes for CASSHGTTPYGYTF.

V is TRBV20-1 and J is TRBJ2-6; a possible D gene is TRBD1 (5 bases). The V gene's germline CDR1 is DFQATT and CDR2 SNEGSKA (reference sequence). The CDR3 extends over 15 amino acids. V lost 2 bases to trimming and J lost 0 bases, with 8 bases between them. The CDR3 DNA reads as TGCAGTGCTAGATCCCAGGGCTCTGGGGCCAACGTCCTGACTTTC. As protein: CSARSQGSGANVLTF.

The rearrangement uses TRBV11-2 and TRBJ2-5; no clear D. Germline values: CDR1 SGHAT, CDR2 FQNNGV. V shed 0 bases and J shed 7 bases, with 12 bases lying between them. The CDR3 length is 14 residues. The chain's CDR3 is CASSLDPSVGTQYF. Here the CDR3 DNA reads TGTGCCAGCAGCTTAGATCCGAGCGTTGGGACCCAGTACTTC.

J is TRBJ2-4 and V is TRBV4-1, with D hard to call. Per germline, CDR1 MGHRA and CDR2 YSYEKL. This CDR3 comprises 14 residues. Trimming took off 2 bases at V and 2 bases at J, with 7 bases between the two ends. The CDR3 sequence: CASSQISTKNIQYF. In DNA, the CDR3 is TGCGCCAGCAGCCAAATCAGTACCAAAAACATTCAGTACTTC.

V gene TRBV25-1 combines with J gene TRBJ1-5; D unclear. CDR1 MGHDK and CDR2 SYGVNS come from the germline V gene. The CDR3 length is 15 residues. Trimming shortened V by 5 bases and J by 0 bases, and 11 bases separated the two germline ends. The CDR3 loop reads CASSLGFGSNQPQHF. The CDR3 coding sequence is TGTGCCAGCAGTCTCGGGTTCGGTAGCAATCAGCCCCAGCATTTT.

The sample holds one count of this clonotype. The genes are TRBV2 and TRBJ1-1; D might be TRBD1 (5 bases). The ends were cut back, 1 base at V and 8 bases at J, with 11 bases in the middle. There are 13 residues in the CDR3. CDR1 and CDR2 from the germline V gene are SNHLY and FYNNEI. CDR3 protein: CASSEVRDAEAFF. The CDR3 coding sequence is TGTGCCAGCAGTGAAGTTAGGGACGCCGAAGCTTTCTTT.

The chain combines TRBV19 with TRBJ1-2; tentatively, D is TRBD1 (5 bases). This CDR3 comprises 12 residues. Germline V lookup: CDR1 LNHDA, CDR2 SQIVND (reference sequence). Trimming stripped 7 bases from V and 2 bases from J, with 8 bases between. CDR3 protein: CASTWGNYGYTF. The CDR3 nucleotides are TGTGCCAGTACTTGGGGGAACTATGGCTACACCTTC.

The gene calls are TRBV29-1 and TRBJ2-2; D possibly corresponds to TRBD1 (6 bases). CDR1 SQVTM and CDR2 ANQGSEA come from the germline V gene. With 5 bases removed from V and 4 bases from J, the gap between germline ends came to 11 bases. The CDR3 runs 13 residues. The CDR3: CSVRDNPTGELFF. As DNA, the CDR3 is TGCAGCGTTCGGGACAACCCCACCGGGGAGCTGTTTTTT.

This rearrangement joins TRBV4-1 to TRBJ2-7; no firm D call. Trimming shortened V by 4 bases and J by 0 bases, and 13 bases separated the two germline ends. The CDR3 has 15 amino acids. The germline CDR1 and CDR2 sequences are MGHRA and YSYEKL. The CDR3 sequence is CASSPDDGSSYEQYF. Here the CDR3 DNA reads TGCGCCAGCAGCCCAGATGACGGAAGCTCCTACGAGCAGTACTTC.